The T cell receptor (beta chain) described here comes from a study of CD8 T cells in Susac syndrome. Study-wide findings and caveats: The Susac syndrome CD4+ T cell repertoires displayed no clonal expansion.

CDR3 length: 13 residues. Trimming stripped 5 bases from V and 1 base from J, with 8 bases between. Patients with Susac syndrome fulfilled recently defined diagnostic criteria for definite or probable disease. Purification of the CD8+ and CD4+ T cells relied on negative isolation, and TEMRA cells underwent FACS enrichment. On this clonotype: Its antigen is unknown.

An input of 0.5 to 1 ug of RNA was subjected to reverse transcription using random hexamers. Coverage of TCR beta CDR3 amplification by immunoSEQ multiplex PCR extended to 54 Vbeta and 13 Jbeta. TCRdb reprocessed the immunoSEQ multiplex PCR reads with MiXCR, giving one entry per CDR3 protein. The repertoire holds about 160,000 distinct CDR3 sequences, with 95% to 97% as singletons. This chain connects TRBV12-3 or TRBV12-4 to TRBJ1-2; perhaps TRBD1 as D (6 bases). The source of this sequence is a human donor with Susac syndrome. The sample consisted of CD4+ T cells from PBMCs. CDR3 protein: CASSRQDNYGYTF. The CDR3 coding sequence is TGTGCCAGCAGTCGACAGGATAACTATGGCTACACCTTC.